A single sample is the source of the 21 T cell receptor beta chains below, sequenced in a study of blood T cells in healthy people across ages. A second about 7 to 11 cycle PCR used barcoded and J-beta primers. TCRdb called the 5' RACE reads again in MiXCR, with one record for every CDR3 protein. The sample consists of roughly 800,000 distinct CDR3 sequences, approximately 53% of them appearing once. The sample comprised blood. The receptors were sampled from a man older than 75 in good health.

This clonotype has more than one count but fewer than ten. The chain combines TRBV3-1 with TRBJ2-3; D tentatively fits TRBD1 or TRBD2 (5 bases each). The V end lost 0 bases, the J end lost 14 bases, and 21 bases lay between the germline ends. The CDR3 consists of 15 residues. The germline gives CDR1 LGHDT, CDR2 YNNKEL (reference sequence). CDR3 DNA: TGTGCCAGCAGCCAAGATTGGGGGAAGCACAGATACGCGTATTTT. This encodes CASSQDWGKHRYAYF.

The chain is built from TRBV12-3 or TRBV12-4 and TRBJ2-3; D remains unclear. The CDR3 covers 15 residues. Between the trimmed V and J ends, which lost 4 bases and 0 bases, there was a span of 11 bases. The CDR3 region has the DNA TGTGCCAGCAGTTACTCGAGCCTTAGCACAGATACGCAGTATTTT. It is translated as CASSYSSLSTDTQYF.

J is TRBJ2-7 and V is TRBV24-1, with TRBD1 as a possible D gene (7 bases). The germline gives CDR1 KGHDR, CDR2 SFDVKD. Trimming shortened V by 4 bases and J by 0 bases, and 18 bases separated the two germline ends. The CDR3 is made up of 17 amino acids. The CDR3 loop reads CATSEGGLTGRSYEQYF. Here the CDR3 DNA reads TGTGCCACCAGTGAAGGGGGACTGACAGGGCGCTCCTACGAGCAGTACTTC.

The chain links TRBV6-1 to TRBJ2-5; TRBD1 might be the D (5 bases). The J call may be mistaken, given a closer DNA end match to TRBJ2-4. There are 17 residues in the CDR3. CDR1 and CDR2 from the germline V gene are MNHNS and SASEGT. Here the CDR3 DNA reads TGTGCCAGCAGCCAAGGGATTGGGGCCCGCGGTCAAAACATTCAGTACTTC. Amino acids: CASSQGIGARGQNIQYF.

This chain connects TRBV5-1 to TRBJ2-7; TRBD1 agrees at 7 bases. Germline CDR1 SGHRS, CDR2 YFSETQ. V dropped 7 bases and J dropped 6; count of bases not matched to a gene: 7. The CDR3 loop spans 12 amino acids. The CDR3 nucleotides are TGCGCCAGCTCAATAGGGGGCGGCGAGCAGTACTTC. Translated: CASSIGGGEQYF.

V usage is TRBV4-2 and J usage is TRBJ2-1, with 12 bases identical to TRBD2. The V gene's germline CDR1 is LGHNA and CDR2 YNFKEQ. The length of the CDR3 is 17 residues. V lost 2 bases, J lost 5 bases, and 7 bases stayed unmatched. CDR3 coding DNA: TGTGCCAGCAGCCAAAGACTAGCGGGGGCCCCGAACAATGAGCAGTTCTTC. Its protein is CASSQRLAGAPNNEQFF.

This clonotype was counted a few times. The CDR3 sequence: CASSRRPQGWRGYTF. The CDR3 region has the DNA TGTGCCAGCAGCAGGCGGCCCCAGGGATGGCGTGGCTACACCTTC. The chain is built from TRBV21-1 and TRBJ1-2; the table's D gene call, TRBD1, was not cross checked with the DNA. TRBV21-1 is annotated as a pseudogene. The CDR3 consists of 15 residues.

This chain's CDR3 is CSARDPQRADYGYTF. For the CDR3, the DNA is TGCAGTGCTAGAGATCCCCAGCGGGCTGACTATGGCTACACCTTC. The chain combines TRBV20-1 with TRBJ1-2; no reliable D call. The CDR3 sequence is 15 residues long. CDR1 is DFQATT and CDR2 is SNEGSKA in the germline V gene (reference sequence). With 0 bases removed from V and 3 bases from J, the gap between germline ends came to 14 bases.

This clonotype was recorded a few times. The J gene is TRBJ2-5, the V gene TRBV5-1, with D perhaps TRBD1 (5 bases). Trimming removed 4 bases from V and 4 bases from J, with 11 bases in between. CDR3 length equals 13 residues. CDR1 SGHRS and CDR2 YFSETQ come from the germline V gene. DNA of the CDR3: TGCGCCAGCAGCGCGACAGACCGAGAGACCCAGTACTTC. This gives the protein CASSATDRETQYF.

The genes are TRBV5-1 and TRBJ2-5, with 11 bases lining up with TRBD2. Germline CDR1 SGHRS, CDR2 YFSETQ. The V segment lost 0 bases and the J segment 11 bases; nucleotides outside the gene matches: 9. The CDR3 is made up of 15 amino acids. In DNA, the CDR3 is TGCGCCAGCAGCTTGGATAGCGGGAGGGGAGGAGAGCAGTACTTC. Encoded protein: CASSLDSGRGGEQYF.

The rearrangement links TRBV29-1 to TRBJ2-7, with 7 bases that match TRBD1. This CDR3 region has 13 residues. Germline V gene data show CDR1 as SQVTM and CDR2 as ANQGSEA. With 4 bases clipped from V and 1 base from J, the junction kept 4 bases outside the gene matches. The CDR3 DNA reads TGCAGCGTTGTACAGGGGAAATCCTACGAGCAGTACTTC. Residues: CSVVQGKSYEQYF.

Regarding this clonotype: This may come from a read error, since a much larger clone is one base off. This chain uses TRBV4-2 with TRBJ2-3; 11 bases fit TRBD2. Germline CDR1 LGHNA, CDR2 YNFKEQ. V was clipped by 3 bases and J by 14 bases; unmatched bases: 19. The CDR3 covers 17 residues. The CDR3, as DNA: TGTGCCAGCAGCCAGACTAGCGGGACCCTGGTCGAGGGAGACGCGTATTTT. Its protein is CASSQTSGTLVEGDAYF.

The chain uses TRBV27 and TRBJ1-2; a possible D gene is TRBD1 (5 bases). With 5 bases removed from V and 4 bases from J, the gap between germline ends came to 17 bases. The CDR3 sequence is 15 residues long. Germline CDR1 MNHEY, CDR2 SMNVEV (reference sequence). The CDR3 nucleotides read TGTGCCAGCAGTCTTCGGGACCCAACGGGCTATGGCTACACCTTC. This codes for CASSLRDPTGYGYTF.

The CDR3 is CASSFGATGSEAFF. The CDR3, as DNA: TGTGCCAGCAGCTTTGGGGCCACGGGTTCTGAAGCTTTCTTT. The rearrangement uses TRBV7-9 and TRBJ1-1; D possibly corresponds to TRBD1 (5 bases). Trimming stripped 3 bases from V and 6 bases from J, with 14 bases between. The CDR3 spans 14 residues. Germline V gene data show CDR1 as SEHNR and CDR2 as FQNEAQ (reference sequence). The complete variable domain, with remaining parts taken from reference TRBV7-9 and TRBJ1-1, reads DTGVSQNPRHKITKRGQNVTFRCDPISEHNRLYWYRQTLGQGPEFLTYFQNEAQLEKSRLLSDRFSAERPKGSFSTLEIQRTEQGDSAMYLCASSFGATGSEAFFGQGTRLTVV.

This rearrangement joins TRBV7-3 to TRBJ2-1; the match to TRBD2 covers 9 bases. Germline CDR1 is SGHTA and CDR2 is FQGTGA. The CDR3 is made up of 16 amino acids. J was trimmed by 9 bases and V by 1 base; bases with no gene match: 10. The CDR3 protein is CASSLSGASGNFEQFF. CDR3 nucleotides: TGTGCCAGCAGCTTAAGCGGTGCTAGCGGGAATTTTGAGCAGTTCTTC. The entire variable domain, with the rest obtained from reference TRBV7-3 and TRBJ2-1, is as follows: GAGVSQTPSNKVTEKGKYVELRCDPISGHTALYWYRQSLGQGPEFLIYFQGTGAADDSGLPNDRFFAVRPEGSVSTLKIQRTERGDSAVYLCASSLSGASGNFEQFFGPGTRLTVL.

CDR3 bases: TGCAGCGTTGAAGCCCGGGACAGAGACACTGAAGCTTTCTTT. This sequence encodes CSVEARDRDTEAFF. This chain connects TRBV29-1 to TRBJ1-1; the match to TRBD1 covers 7 bases. Germline trimming cut 1 base from V and 3 bases from J; bases unmatched to any gene: 5. Looked up from germline, CDR1 is SQVTM and CDR2 is ANQGSEA. This CDR3 is 14 amino acids long.

This clonotype was recorded a few times. V and J are TRBV11-2 and TRBJ2-3; 8 positions agree with TRBD2. Trimming took 5 bases from V and 3 from J; bases not matched to a gene: 7. This CDR3 contains 15 residues. Germline lookup yields CDR1 SGHAT and CDR2 FQNNGV. The CDR3 sequence: CASSPAGGVTDTQYF. The CDR3 DNA follows: TGTGCCAGCAGCCCGGCGGGGGGAGTTACAGATACGCAGTATTTT.

This clonotype showed up just once. The chain carries TRBV9 and TRBJ2-5, with D possibly matching TRBD2 (5 bases). The CDR3 covers 16 residues. Deletions cut 3 bases from V and 5 bases from J, with 20 bases between. Germline assignment: CDR1 SGDLS and CDR2 YYNGEE. CDR3 DNA sequence: TGTGCCAGCAGCGGAAAGAGCGGCAGTAGATGGGAGACCCAGTACTTC. This gives the protein CASSGKSGSRWETQYF.

The chain links TRBV7-9 to TRBJ2-4; 8 positions agree with TRBD2. The J call may be wrong; the DNA end is better matched by TRBJ2-7. The germline CDR1 and CDR2 sequences are SEHNR and FQNEAQ (reference sequence). The CDR3 runs 15 residues. This CDR3 reads CASSPPGGGTYEQYF. In DNA, the CDR3 is TGTGCCAGCAGCCCCCCCGGCGGGGGGACCTACGAGCAGTACTTC.

CDR3 sequence: CASILWPGQETQYF. CDR3 DNA: TGTGCCAGCATACTTTGGCCAGGCCAAGAGACCCAGTACTTC. V is TRBV7-2 and J is TRBJ2-4; D is unresolved. TRBJ2-5 explains the end of the DNA better; the J call may be wrong. The germline gives CDR1 SGHTA, CDR2 FQGNSA. This CDR3 is 14 amino acids long.

The chain couples TRBV9 to TRBJ1-1; weak D call: TRBD1 (6 bases). CDR1 and CDR2 from the germline V gene are SGDLS and YYNGEE. There are 15 residues in the CDR3. V gave up 4 bases and J gave up 4 bases, with 17 bases separating them. The CDR3: CASSTRAGDGTEAFF. The CDR3 DNA follows: TGTGCCAGCAGCACCCGCGCAGGGGATGGCACTGAAGCTTTCTTT.